Shown below are 11 T cell receptor beta chains from a single sample sequenced in a study of cytomegalovirus exposure and HLA in healthy donors listed by TCRdb under 2017. The library was built by means of the immunoSEQ multiplex PCR assay. For the multiplex PCR, a mixture combining 60 forward primers for TCR Vbeta segments and 13 reverse primers for TCR Jbeta segments was used. What TCRdb holds here is the immuneACCESS table cut down to in-frame rearrangements. Part of the clones is not present; checked against another copy, under half of the missing clones reflect an unresolved V gene, and the others are unexplained. A total of over 45,000 clones appear in this sample, about 83% of them only once. The biggest ten clones account for roughly 4.5% of the sample. The material sequenced was PBMCs. These receptors were taken from a man aged 25 to 45 in good health and CMV-seronegative.

The count of this clone is one. This chain uses TRBV13 with TRBJ2-1; 9 bases match TRBD2. The germline CDR1 and CDR2 sequences are PRHDT and FYEKMQ (reference sequence). The J segment lost 5 bases and the V segment lost 4 bases, leaving 9 bases of the junction unmatched. This CDR3 is 16 amino acids long. The CDR3 DNA reads as TGTGCCAGCAGCTCCCTAGCGGGAAACGGGGACAATGAGCAGTTCTTC. Protein sequence: CASSSLAGNGDNEQFF. The full variable domain, its missing parts supplied by reference TRBV13 and TRBJ2-1, is AAGVIQSPRHLIKEKRETATLKCYPIPRHDTVYWYQQGPGQDPQFLISFYEKMQSDKGSIPDRFSAQQFSDYHSELNMSSLELGDSALYFCASSSLAGNGDNEQFFGPGTRLTVL.

This chain connects TRBV6-6 to TRBJ2-1, with D possibly matching TRBD2 (5 bases). The CDR3 is 16 amino acids. CDR1 MNHNY and CDR2 SVGAGI come from the germline V gene (reference sequence). Deletions cut 6 bases from V and 4 bases from J, with 19 bases between. The CDR3 coding sequence is TGTGCCAGCAGCCCGGACTCTCGGGCGGGTTACAATGAGCAGTTCTTC. Its protein is CASSPDSRAGYNEQFF.

V gene TRBV18 combines with J gene TRBJ1-5, with TRBD1 as a possible D gene (5 bases). The V end was cut by 5 bases, the J end by 5 bases, with 10 bases between. The CDR3 covers 13 residues. The germline V gene encodes CDR1 KGHSH and CDR2 LQKENI. Here the CDR3 DNA reads TGTGCCAGCTCAGGGGGGAGGGATCAGCCCCAGCATTTT. Its protein product is CASSGGRDQPQHF.

The chain employs TRBV2 and TRBJ2-5, with D perhaps matching TRBD1 (5 bases). This CDR3 region has 11 residues. The V end was cut by 10 bases, the J end by 7 bases, with 13 bases between. Per the germline V gene, CDR1 is SNHLY and CDR2 is FYNNEI. CDR3 bases: TGTGCCATGGACACAATGGCGACCCAGTACTTC. It codes for CAMDTMATQYF.

J is TRBJ2-1 and V is TRBV9; maybe TRBD2 (5 bases). The CDR3 extends over 12 amino acids. V shed 2 bases and J shed 7 bases, with 7 bases lying between them. Germline CDR1 reads SGDLS; CDR2 reads YYNGEE. CDR3: CASSVTGNEQFF. In nucleotides, the CDR3 is TGTGCCAGCAGCGTCACGGGGAATGAGCAGTTCTTC.

V is TRBV10-2 and J is TRBJ1-1; 7 bases match TRBD1. The germline V gene has CDR1 WSHSY and CDR2 SAAADI. The CDR3 contains 13 residues. The junction had 1 base not matched to a gene; V was cut back by 5 bases and J by 1 base. The CDR3 protein is CASSRDRNTEAFF. The CDR3 DNA reads TGCGCCAGCAGTCGGGACAGGAACACTGAAGCTTTCTTT.

This rearrangement joins TRBV4-1 to TRBJ1-5, with D unclear. This CDR3 has 14 amino acids. Trimming took 1 base from V and 9 from J, leaving 13 bases between them. Germline values: CDR1 MGHRA, CDR2 YSYEKL. The CDR3 reads CASSQGAGPGPQHF. Here the CDR3 DNA reads TGCGCCAGCAGCCAAGGGGCAGGTCCTGGGCCCCAGCATTTT.

The gene calls are TRBV5-5 and TRBJ1-6; D not certain. CDR1 is SGHKS and CDR2 is YYEKEE in the germline V gene (reference sequence). CDR3 length: 15 residues. V lost 5 bases and J 1 base, leaving 10 bases between the germline ends. Written as DNA, the CDR3 is TGTGCCAGCAGTCATTCGGGGTCCTATAATTCACCCCTCCACTTT. Translating gives CASSHSGSYNSPLHF.

This chain connects TRBV7-6 to TRBJ1-6; TRBD1 matches at 9 bases. V lost 1 base and J lost 7; bases outside the gene matches: 5. The CDR3 contains 16 residues. Germline V CDR1 and CDR2: SGHVS, FNYEAQ. CDR3 sequence reads: CASSLGTGDGNSPLHF. Here the CDR3 DNA reads TGTGCCAGCAGCTTAGGGACAGGGGACGGGAATTCACCCCTCCACTTT. Variable domain in full (rest from reference TRBV7-6 and TRBJ1-6): GAGVSQSPRYKVTKRGQDVALRCDPISGHVSLYWYRQALGQGPEFLTYFNYEAQQDKSGLPNDRFSAERPEGSISTLTIQRTEQRDSAMYRCASSLGTGDGNSPLHFGNGTRLTVT.

In its sample, this clone was seen a few times. The chain links TRBV11-1 to TRBJ1-4; 10 positions agree with TRBD1. Trimming took 4 bases from V and 6 from J; bases not matched to a gene: 8. Per germline, CDR1 SGHAT and CDR2 FQDESV (reference sequence). The length of the CDR3 is 16 residues. CDR3 amino acids: CASSWGQGFPDEKLFF. The CDR3 region has the DNA TGTGCCAGCAGCTGGGGACAGGGGTTTCCCGATGAAAAACTGTTTTTT.

The chain joins TRBV11-2 to TRBJ2-3, with 9 positions matching TRBD2. V was pared by 1 base and J by 3 bases, with 11 bases of the junction left unmatched. The CDR3 is 18 residues long. CDR1 and CDR2 (germline): SGHAT, FQNNGV. The DNA of the CDR3 is TGTGCCAGCAGCTTAGCACCGGGACTAGCCGGGACAACAGATACGCAGTATTTT. Residues: CASSLAPGLAGTTDTQYF.